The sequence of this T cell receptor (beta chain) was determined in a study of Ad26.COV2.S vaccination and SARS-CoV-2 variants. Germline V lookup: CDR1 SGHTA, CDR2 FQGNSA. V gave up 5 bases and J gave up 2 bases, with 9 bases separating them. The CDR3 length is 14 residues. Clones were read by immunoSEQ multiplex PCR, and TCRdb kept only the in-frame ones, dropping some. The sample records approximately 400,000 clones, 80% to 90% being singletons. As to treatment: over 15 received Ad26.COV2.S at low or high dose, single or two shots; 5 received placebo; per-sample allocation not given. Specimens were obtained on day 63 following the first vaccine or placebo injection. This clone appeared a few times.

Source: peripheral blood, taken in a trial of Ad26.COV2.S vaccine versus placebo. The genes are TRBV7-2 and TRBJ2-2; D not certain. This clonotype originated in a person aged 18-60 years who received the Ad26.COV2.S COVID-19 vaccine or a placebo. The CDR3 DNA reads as TGTGCCAGCAGCGTCACACCCAACACCGGGGAGCTGTTTTTT. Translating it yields CASSVTPNTGELFF.